This entry is about one TCR beta chain. Its specific antigen is unknown. No much larger clone exists at a distance of one base, and base qualities are not known. The method behind the library was RT-PCR. The sample was run on an Illumina HiSeq 2500. The raw public data were reprocessed by TCRdb itself: fastp quality trimming at Q25, MiXCR clonotype calling, in-frame beta chains only. Each record represents a unique CDR3 protein, reported with the most common genes and DNA among its rows. A total of 400,000 to 550,000 distinct CDR3 sequences appear in this sample, around 25% of them only once. Clones ranked in the top ten supply around 2% of the sample. The source of the sample is a study of response to subunit inactivated influenza vaccine (dated by TCRdb to the late 2010s). For the wider study: Deep quantitative T cell receptor repertoire profiling was used in the study to track responses to a trivalent subunit inactivated influenza vaccine.

Study-wide conclusions, independent of this receptor: According to the authors, only a limited number of new T cells may be recruited by each seasonal influenza vaccination.

According to the germline V gene, CDR1 reads SGHRS and CDR2 reads YFSETQ. V drops 4 bases and J drops 1 base, leaving 11 bases in between. The CDR3 holds 15 amino acids from the cysteine to the phenylalanine. The retained sequence is limited to the CDR3, 45 bases, with the frame set at the first base. This material consisted of CD4+ T cells sorted from PBMCs, taken around 5 days after vaccination. The clonotype comes from a man over 45 who received an inactivated influenza vaccine. Donor details come from another sample of the same person, matched by shared clones. The rearranged segments are TRBV5-1 and TRBJ2-2; a weak D assignment points to TRBD2 (5 bases agree). The CDR3 protein sequence reads: CASSQVEGNTGELFF. The nucleotide sequence reads TGCGCCAGCAGCCAGGTTGAGGGGAACACCGGGGAGCTGTTTTTT.